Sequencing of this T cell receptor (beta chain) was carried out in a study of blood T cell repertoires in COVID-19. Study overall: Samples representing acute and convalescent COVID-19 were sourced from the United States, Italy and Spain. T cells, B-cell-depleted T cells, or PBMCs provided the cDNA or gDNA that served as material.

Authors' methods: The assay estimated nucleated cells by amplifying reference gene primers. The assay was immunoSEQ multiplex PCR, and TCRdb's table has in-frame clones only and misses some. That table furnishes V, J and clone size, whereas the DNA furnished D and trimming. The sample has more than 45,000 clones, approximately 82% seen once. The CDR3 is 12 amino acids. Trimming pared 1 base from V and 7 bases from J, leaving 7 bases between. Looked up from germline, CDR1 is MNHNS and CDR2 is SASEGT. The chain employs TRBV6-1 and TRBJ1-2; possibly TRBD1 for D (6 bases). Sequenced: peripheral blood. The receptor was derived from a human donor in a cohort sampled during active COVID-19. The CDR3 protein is CASSEDRVGYTF. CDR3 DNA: TGTGCCAGCAGTGAAGACAGGGTTGGCTACACCTTC.